This TCR beta chain is from a study of Ad26.COV2.S vaccination and SARS-CoV-2 variants. The length of the CDR3 is 10 residues. CDR1 DFQATT and CDR2 SNEGSKA come from the germline V gene (reference sequence). The V end was cut by 6 bases, the J end by 4 bases, with 6 bases between. Generated by immunoSEQ multiplex PCR, the TCRdb table keeps only in-frame clones and is missing some. The sample lists 150,000 to 200,000 clones; approximately 90% were seen once. Sequencing was performed on peripheral blood, taken after recovery from COVID-19. The sequence came from a human donor who had recovered from COVID-19. The chain couples TRBV20-1 to TRBJ1-2, with D perhaps matching TRBD1 (5 bases). The CDR3 reads CSAGVYGYTF. The CDR3 nucleotides read TGCAGTGCAGGGGTCTATGGCTACACCTTC.